This T cell receptor beta chain stems from a study of beta chain features in type 1 diabetes. The wider study: There were around 100,000,000 sorted cells examined across all samples. Whole-study findings and limits: Any HLA-type effect on TCRB rearrangement remained unresolved here. Within each of all four CD4+ subsets, Type 1 diabetes patients had TCRB CDR3s that were moderately but significantly shorter. Patients and controls would share equally any PCR tilt toward shorter templates.

Notes on this clone: The antigen is not known.

The investigators reverse transcribed all of the isolated RNA, so they sequenced expressed TCRB transcripts. Using immunoSEQ multiplex PCR, the repertoire was profiled, and TCRdb retains in-frame clones only, with some absent. The sample gives more than 300,000 clones, about a tenth of which show up once; 0.9% to 1.1% is in the top ten. After removal of 0 bases from V and 0 bases from J, the junction contained 13 bases not matched to a gene. Germline V gene data show CDR1 as LGHNA and CDR2 as YSLEER. The CDR3 covers 19 residues. The TCR originated in a man younger than 40 with type 1 diabetes. Sequenced: central memory CD4+ T cells from blood. The V call is TRBV4-3, the J call TRBJ2-7, with 8 bases fitting TRBD2. The CDR3, as DNA: TGCGCCAGCAGCCAAGAGGCGGGGGGCGCGGACCCGAGCTCCTACGAGCAGTACTTC. This sequence encodes CASSQEAGGADPSSYEQYF.